This T cell receptor beta chain is from a study of blood T cell repertoires in COVID-19. Study-level background: Recovery meant two consecutive negative NP/OP PCR tests, professional clearance, or resolved symptoms. From T cells, B-cell-depleted T cells, or PBMCs came the material, which was cDNA or gDNA.

Individuals aged about 18 to 90 years were recruited from fewer than 30 US areas. Participants' own reports of clinical history determined their cohort assignment. This clone was recorded a few times. This table comes from immunoSEQ multiplex PCR, and its TCRdb copy is limited to in-frame clones, with some not included. The repertoire consists of some 180,000 clones, with approximately 86% occurring once and the leading ten covering around 23%. This receptor was obtained from a woman in her thirties or forties in a cohort exposed to, infected with or recovered from COVID-19 (not recorded which). Sample: PBMCs or T cells enriched from blood (not recorded which).

The CDR3 spells CASSEDVGAGYGYTF. The DNA of the CDR3 is TGTGCCAGCAGTGAAGACGTGGGGGCTGGTTATGGCTACACCTTC. This chain links TRBV6-1 with TRBJ1-2, with D tentatively TRBD1 (6 bases). This CDR3 has 15 residues. Trimming removed 1 base from V and 5 bases from J, with 14 bases in between. Germline V gives CDR1 MNHNS, CDR2 SASEGT.